Below, 5 T cell receptor beta chains from the same sample are listed, as sequenced in a study of CD8+ T cells in alopecia areata. RNA, once extracted, was reverse transcribed into cDNA for use as the sequencing template. Libraries were prepared by immunoSEQ multiplex PCR; TCRdb keeps only in-frame clonotypes and omits some of them. This table has around 170,000 clones, 51% appearing once. Documented treatment: oral pan-JAK inhibitor, 5-10 mg twice daily. Sample: CD8+ T cells sorted from blood, taken at week 52, from a patient treated with tofacitinib. These receptors all stem from a human donor with alopecia areata.

The chain links TRBV29-1 to TRBJ1-2; unclear D gene. The germline gives CDR1 SQVTM, CDR2 ANQGSEA. This CDR3 has 13 amino acids. Trimming took 5 bases from V and 7 from J, leaving 17 bases between them. CDR3 amino acids: CSVLATIAIGYTF. The CDR3 region has the DNA TGCAGCGTTCTCGCGACTATTGCTATTGGCTACACCTTC. The variable domain in full, completed from reference TRBV29-1 and TRBJ1-2, reads SAVISQKPSRDICQRGTSLTIQCQVDSQVTMMFWYRQQPGQSLTLIATANQGSEATYESGFVIDKFPISRPNLTFSTLTVSNMSPEDSSIYLCSVLATIAIGYTFGSGTRLTVV.

The chain employs TRBV6-1 and TRBJ1-5, with TRBD1 matching 8 bases. Germline CDR1 is MNHNS and CDR2 is SASEGT. The CDR3 runs 14 residues. The V gene end was trimmed by 9 bases and the J gene end by 8 bases; junction bases not matched to a gene: 12. The CDR3 region is CASTGTGAWKPQHF. As DNA, the CDR3 is TGTGCCAGTACCGGGACAGGAGCTTGGAAGCCCCAGCATTTT.

This clone turned up a few times. The chain uses TRBV7-3 and TRBJ2-3; D unclear. CDR3 length: 13 residues. V was pared by 2 bases and J by 6 bases, with 9 bases between. CDR1 is SGHTA, CDR2 FQGTGA, per germline. The CDR3 here is CASSLGHEDTQYF. DNA of the CDR3: TGTGCCAGCAGCTTAGGGCACGAGGATACGCAGTATTTT. Using reference TRBV7-3 and TRBJ2-3 for the parts outside the CDR3, the full variable domain is GAGVSQTPSNKVTEKGKYVELRCDPISGHTALYWYRQSLGQGPEFLIYFQGTGAADDSGLPNDRFFAVRPEGSVSTLKIQRTERGDSAVYLCASSLGHEDTQYFGPGTRLTVL.

CDR3 sequence: CASSLQGPNEQYF. The CDR3 nucleotides read TGTGCCAGCAGCTTACAGGGGCCCAACGAGCAGTACTTC. V gene TRBV13 combines with J gene TRBJ2-7; the D gene is possibly TRBD1 (6 bases). V lost 2 bases and J 5 bases, leaving 10 bases between the germline ends. The CDR3 extends over 13 amino acids. Per the germline V gene, CDR1 is PRHDT and CDR2 is FYEKMQ (reference sequence).

The chain employs TRBV14 and TRBJ2-7, with TRBD1 matching over 10 bases. Germline V gives CDR1 SGHDN, CDR2 FVKESK. The CDR3 spans 15 residues. The V gene end was trimmed by 2 bases and the J gene end by 6 bases; junction bases not matched to a gene: 7. The CDR3 region is CASSQSGTGVREQYF. CDR3 DNA: TGTGCCAGCAGCCAATCCGGGACAGGGGTTCGCGAGCAGTACTTC.